A single sample gave rise to the 21 T cell receptor beta chains below, sequenced in a study of a mutant IDH1 vaccine in newly diagnosed glioma. Only in-frame clones appear in the TCRdb table, and some are missing; sequencing was by immunoSEQ multiplex PCR. The data show 55,000 or so clones, roughly 90% seen once. Indicated time point: week 11, during vaccination. A 20-mer mutant IDH1 peptide at 300 ug was injected subcutaneously with topical imiquimod. The antigens of these receptors remain unknown. The sample here was PBMCs, taken from a glioma patient whose treatment included an IDH1 peptide vaccine. These receptor sequences come from a middle-aged man with glioma.

This sequence joins TRBV2 and TRBJ2-1, with 12 bases matching TRBD2. This CDR3 has 15 amino acids. Germline lookup yields CDR1 SNHLY and CDR2 FYNNEI. V was pared by 6 bases and J by 1 base, with 1 base of the junction left unmatched. The CDR3 here is CASRGLAGSYNEQFF. The CDR3 bases are TGTGCCAGCAGGGGACTAGCGGGTTCCTACAATGAGCAGTTCTTC.

The chain carries TRBV5-6 and TRBJ1-1; no reliable D call. V was pared by 0 bases and J by 4 bases, with 4 bases between. Looked up from germline, CDR1 is SGHDT and CDR2 is YYEEEE. The CDR3 sequence is 12 residues long. The CDR3 nucleotides are TGTGCCAGCAGCTTGGGGACCACTGAAGCTTTCTTT. This sequence encodes CASSLGTTEAFF.

The V and J genes are TRBV6-5 and TRBJ1-4, with D possibly TRBD1 on 6 matching bases. The CDR3 is 15 residues long. Trimming shortened V by 0 bases and J by 5 bases, and 10 bases separated the two germline ends. CDR1 and CDR2 from the germline V gene are MNHEY and SVGAGI. Written as DNA, the CDR3 is TGTGCCAGCAGTTACTCGTCAGGGGAGAATGAAAAACTGTTTTTT. It yields the protein CASSYSSGENEKLFF.

The V and J genes are TRBV29-1 and TRBJ2-1; 11 nucleotides align to TRBD1. V lost 6 bases and J lost 9; bases outside the gene matches: 7. The CDR3 spans 13 residues. Looked up from germline, CDR1 is SQVTM and CDR2 is ANQGSEA. The CDR3: CSVGQGGFSEQFF. The CDR3 DNA reads TGCAGCGTGGGACAGGGGGGTTTCAGTGAGCAGTTCTTC.

The chain employs TRBV5-1 and TRBJ2-1, with 10 bases lining up with TRBD2. The ends lost 7 bases at V and 6 bases at J; junction bases unmatched: 7. The V gene's germline CDR1 is SGHRS and CDR2 YFSETQ. This CDR3 is 14 amino acids long. In DNA, the CDR3 is TGCGCCAGCCAGGGGGCTAGCGGGGGCAATGAGCAGTTCTTC. Amino acid sequence: CASQGASGGNEQFF.

The genes are TRBV7-9 and TRBJ2-2; 12 bases map to TRBD2. Trimming at V came to 4 bases and at J to 6 bases, leaving 12 bases not matched to a gene. The germline V gene has CDR1 SEHNR and CDR2 FQNEAQ (reference sequence). The CDR3 extends over 18 amino acids. CDR3 bases: TGTGCCAGCAGCTCCCCCGACCTAGCGGGGGGGCCTTCCGGGGAGCTGTTTTTT. Encoded protein: CASSSPDLAGGPSGELFF.

CDR3 DNA sequence: TGTGCCATCAGTCGCCTAGCGGGGGCTAACAATGAGCAGTTCTTC. The encoded protein is CAISRLAGANNEQFF. The V call is TRBV10-3, the J call TRBJ2-1; 10 bases are shared with TRBD2. The germline V gene encodes CDR1 ENHRY and CDR2 SYGVKD. The CDR3 runs 15 residues. Trimming took 5 bases from V and 5 from J; bases not matched to a gene: 6.

The chain carries TRBV9 and TRBJ2-6, with D possibly matching TRBD1 (5 bases). V was shortened by 0 bases and J by 1 base, with 14 bases between the two germline ends. The CDR3 is 18 amino acids. CDR1 and CDR2 from the germline V gene are SGDLS and YYNGEE. Written as DNA, the CDR3 is TGTGCCAGCAGCGTAGCCGAGAGACCAGGGTCTGGGGCCAACGTCCTGACTTTC. Protein: CASSVAERPGSGANVLTF.

CDR3 in DNA: TGTGCCAGTCGGGACAGCAATCAGCCCCAGCATTTT. Amino acids: CASRDSNQPQHF. V is TRBV19 and J is TRBJ1-5; D might be TRBD1 (5 bases). The CDR3 is 12 residues long. Germline CDR1 reads LNHDA; CDR2 reads SQIVND (reference sequence). V was pared by 8 bases and J by 1 base, with 6 bases between.

The V gene is TRBV5-6, the J gene TRBJ1-1, with 9 nucleotides matching TRBD1. Germline V gene data show CDR1 as SGHDT and CDR2 as YYEEEE. The CDR3 runs to 13 residues. With V trimmed by 4 bases and J by 9 bases, 7 bases remained unmatched. The DNA for the CDR3 is TGTGCCAGCAGCCTGACAGGGGGTTTGAAAGCTTTCTTT. Translation gives CASSLTGGLKAFF.

The chain recombines TRBV7-2 with TRBJ1-1; TRBD1 is a possible D gene (6 bases). Trimming removed 6 bases from V and 0 bases from J, with 17 bases in between. Germline CDR1 is SGHTA and CDR2 is FQGNSA. The CDR3 extends over 16 amino acids. The CDR3 DNA reads as TGTGCCAGCAGTCCCACCGGGACATATATGAACACTGAAGCTTTCTTT. Translation: CASSPTGTYMNTEAFF.

This chain uses TRBV5-4 with TRBJ1-1, with D hard to call. The CDR3 runs 14 residues. The germline gives CDR1 SGHNT, CDR2 YYREEE (reference sequence). V dropped 2 bases and J dropped 1 base, with 9 bases sitting between them. The CDR3 protein is CASSFQIRNTEAFF. The CDR3, as DNA: TGTGCCAGCAGCTTTCAAATTAGGAACACTGAAGCTTTCTTT.

The chain recombines TRBV14 with TRBJ2-1, with TRBD2 matching 11 bases. Germline V CDR1 and CDR2: SGHDN, FVKESK. The CDR3 sequence is 15 residues long. V trimming: 6 bases; J trimming: 3 bases; junction bases outside the gene matches: 4. The CDR3 here is CASRPTSGSYNEQFF. The DNA of the CDR3 is TGTGCCAGCAGACCAACTAGCGGGAGCTACAATGAGCAGTTCTTC.

This sequence joins TRBV7-2 and TRBJ1-1; D gene ambiguous. Trimming took off 1 base at V and 11 bases at J, with 8 bases between the two ends. The CDR3 has 11 amino acids. CDR1 SGHTA and CDR2 FQGNSA come from the germline V gene. The CDR3 DNA follows: TGTGCCAGCAGCTTAGACCTGAGGGCTTTCTTT. Residues: CASSLDLRAFF.

V usage is TRBV7-9 and J usage is TRBJ1-2; the D is unclear. Trimming took off 5 bases at V and 2 bases at J, with 27 bases between the two ends. Germline CDR1 reads SEHNR; CDR2 reads FQNEAQ (reference sequence). The CDR3 contains 19 residues. CDR3 in DNA: TGTGCCAGCAGCCTTACCCCTCATGAGACCCCCGCGGGGAACTATGGCTACACCTTC. Translating it yields CASSLTPHETPAGNYGYTF.

The rearrangement uses TRBV6-5 and TRBJ1-1; D call uncertain. The germline CDR1 and CDR2 sequences are MNHEY and SVGAGI. This CDR3 has 16 amino acids. V lost 0 bases, J lost 1 base, and 12 bases lay in between. This CDR3 is CASSYSRQYANTEAFF. The CDR3 region has the DNA TGTGCCAGCAGTTACTCGAGGCAGTACGCGAACACTGAAGCTTTCTTT.

The chain employs TRBV2 and TRBJ2-5, with 10 bases fitting TRBD1. V trimming: 7 bases; J trimming: 2 bases; junction bases outside the gene matches: 7. The CDR3 consists of 15 residues. CDR1 SNHLY and CDR2 FYNNEI come from the germline V gene. The CDR3 DNA reads as TGTGCCAGCACCCGGGACAGGGGAAATCAAGAGACCCAGTACTTC. Protein: CASTRDRGNQETQYF.

The V gene is TRBV25-1, the J gene TRBJ2-1; the match to TRBD2 covers 14 bases. Per the germline V gene, CDR1 is MGHDK and CDR2 is SYGVNS. The V segment lost 6 bases and the J segment 10 bases; nucleotides outside the gene matches: 11. The CDR3 totals 16 residues. CDR3 in amino acids: CASRPPGLAGAEEQFF. The CDR3 DNA reads as TGTGCCAGCAGACCGCCGGGACTAGCGGGAGCTGAAGAGCAGTTCTTC.

The chain uses TRBV6-6 and TRBJ2-7, with D hard to call. Germline CDR1 MNHNY, CDR2 SVGAGI (reference sequence). This CDR3 has 13 residues. Trimming removed 0 bases from V and 4 bases from J, with 7 bases in between. The CDR3 DNA reads as TGTGCCAGCAGTTACTCCCACAAATACGAGCAGTACTTC. Its protein is CASSYSHKYEQYF.

The chain has TRBV7-2 and TRBJ2-7; D gene uncertain. The CDR3 is made up of 14 amino acids. CDR1 is SGHTA, CDR2 FQGNSA, per germline. V was cut by 0 bases and J by 9 bases, with 15 bases left in between. CDR3 region: CASSLAVADTSQYF. Written as DNA, the CDR3 is TGTGCCAGCAGCTTAGCGGTCGCGGATACTTCGCAGTACTTC.

V gene TRBV9 combines with J gene TRBJ2-5, with 10 positions matching TRBD2. With V trimmed by 0 bases and J by 4 bases, 9 bases remained unmatched. CDR3 length: 17 amino acids. Per the germline V gene, CDR1 is SGDLS and CDR2 is YYNGEE. CDR3 in amino acids: CASSVAKSGGAPETQYF. The CDR3 DNA is TGTGCCAGCAGCGTAGCTAAAAGCGGGGGGGCCCCAGAGACCCAGTACTTC. The entire variable domain, with the rest obtained from reference TRBV9 and TRBJ2-5, is as follows: DSGVTQTPKHLITATGQRVTLRCSPRSGDLSVYWYQQSLDQGLQFLIQYYNGEERAKGNILERFSAQQFPDLHSELNLSSLELGDSALYFCASSVAKSGGAPETQYFGPGTRLLVL.